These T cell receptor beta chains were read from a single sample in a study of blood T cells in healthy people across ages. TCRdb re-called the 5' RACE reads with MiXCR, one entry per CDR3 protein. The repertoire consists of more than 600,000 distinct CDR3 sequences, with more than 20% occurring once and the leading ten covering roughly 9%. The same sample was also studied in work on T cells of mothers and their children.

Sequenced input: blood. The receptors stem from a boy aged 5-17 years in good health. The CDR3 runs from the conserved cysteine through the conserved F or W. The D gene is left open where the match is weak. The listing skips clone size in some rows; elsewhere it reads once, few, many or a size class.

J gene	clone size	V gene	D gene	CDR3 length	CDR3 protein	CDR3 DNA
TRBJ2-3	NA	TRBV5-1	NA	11	CASSLSSTQYF	TGCGCCAGCAGCTTGTCTTCTACGCAGTATTTT
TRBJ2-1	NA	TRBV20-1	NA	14	CSARGGGNYNEQFF	TGCAGTGCTAGAGGTGGGGGGAACTACAATGAGCAGTTCTTC
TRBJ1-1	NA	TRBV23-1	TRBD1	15	CANSRPRGRNTEAFF	TGCGCCAACAGTCGTCCCAGGGGGAGAAACACTGAAGCTTTCTTT
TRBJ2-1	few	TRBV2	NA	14	CASMGGTVYNEQFF	TGTGCCAGCATGGGGGGGACAGTCTACAATGAGCAGTTCTTC
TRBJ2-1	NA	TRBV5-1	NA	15	CASSSVRLAYNEQFF	TGCGCCAGCAGCTCAGTGAGGCTCGCCTACAATGAGCAGTTCTTC
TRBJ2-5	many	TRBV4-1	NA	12	CASSQNQETQYF	TGCGCCAGCAGCCAAAACCAAGAGACCCAGTACTTC
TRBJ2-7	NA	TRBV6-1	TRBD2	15	CASREGLAGPYEQYF	TGTGCCAGCAGGGAAGGACTAGCGGGACCCTACGAGCAGTACTTC
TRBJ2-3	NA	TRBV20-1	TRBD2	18	CSARAPAGGQSSTDTQYF	TGCAGTGCTAGAGCCCCAGCGGGAGGCCAGTCTAGCACAGATACGCAGTATTTT
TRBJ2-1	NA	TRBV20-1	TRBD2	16	CSAPGTSGSYGNEQFF	TGCAGTGCGCCCGGGACTAGCGGGAGTTATGGTAATGAGCAGTTCTTC
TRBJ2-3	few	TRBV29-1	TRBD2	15	CSVEGTSGSMDTQYF	TGCAGCGTTGAAGGGACTAGCGGGAGCATGGATACGCAGTATTTT
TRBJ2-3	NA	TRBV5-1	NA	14	CASSLGHPTDTQYF	TGCGCCAGCAGCTTGGGACATCCGACAGATACGCAGTATTTT
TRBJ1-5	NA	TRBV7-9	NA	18	CASSFPEPGTIADQPQHF	TGCGCCAGCAGCTTCCCGGAGCCCGGGACAATAGCGGATCAGCCCCAGCATTTT
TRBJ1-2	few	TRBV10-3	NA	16	CAISESSGFNNYGYTF	TGTGCCATCAGTGAGTCGTCGGGGTTTAATAACTATGGCTACACCTTC
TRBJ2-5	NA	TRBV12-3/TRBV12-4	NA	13	CASSKAVQETQYF	TGTGCCAGCAGCAAAGCGGTACAAGAGACCCAGTACTTC
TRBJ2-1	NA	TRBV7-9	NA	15	CASSSSTVPYNEQFF	TGTGCCAGCAGCTCCTCGACGGTTCCCTACAATGAGCAGTTCTTC
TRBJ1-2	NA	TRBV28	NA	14	CASSLTPEDYGYTF	TGTGCCAGCAGTTTGACTCCGGAGGACTATGGCTACACCTTC
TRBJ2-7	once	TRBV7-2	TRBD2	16	CASSLVGQGGPYEQYF	TGTGCCAGCAGCTTAGTGGGGCAGGGAGGGCCCTACGAGCAGTACTTC